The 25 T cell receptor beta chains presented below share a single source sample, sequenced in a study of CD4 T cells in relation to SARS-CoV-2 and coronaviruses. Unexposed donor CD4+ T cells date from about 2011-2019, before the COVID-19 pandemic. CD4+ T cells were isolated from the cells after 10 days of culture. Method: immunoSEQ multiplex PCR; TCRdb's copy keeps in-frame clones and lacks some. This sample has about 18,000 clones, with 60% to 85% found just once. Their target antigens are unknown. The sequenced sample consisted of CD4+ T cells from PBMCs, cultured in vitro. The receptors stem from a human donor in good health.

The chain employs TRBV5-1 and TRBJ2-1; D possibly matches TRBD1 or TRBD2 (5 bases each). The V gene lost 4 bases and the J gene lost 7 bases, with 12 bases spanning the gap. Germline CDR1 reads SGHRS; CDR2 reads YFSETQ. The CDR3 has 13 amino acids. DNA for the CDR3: TGCGCCAGCAGCCTCGGGACCATGAATGAGCAGTTCTTC. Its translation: CASSLGTMNEQFF.

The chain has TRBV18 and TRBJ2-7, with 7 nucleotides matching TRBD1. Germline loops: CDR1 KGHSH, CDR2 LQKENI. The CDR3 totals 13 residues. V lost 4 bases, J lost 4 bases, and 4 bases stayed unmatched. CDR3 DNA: TGTGCCAGCTCACAGGGGGCCCTATACGAGCAGTACTTC. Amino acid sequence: CASSQGALYEQYF.

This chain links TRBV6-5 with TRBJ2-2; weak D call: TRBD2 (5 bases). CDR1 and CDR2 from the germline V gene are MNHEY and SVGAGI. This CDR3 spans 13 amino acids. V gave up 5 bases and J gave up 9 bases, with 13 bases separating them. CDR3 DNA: TGTGCCAGCAGTACCCGGACTTTCCGGGAGCTGTTTTTT. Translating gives CASSTRTFRELFF.

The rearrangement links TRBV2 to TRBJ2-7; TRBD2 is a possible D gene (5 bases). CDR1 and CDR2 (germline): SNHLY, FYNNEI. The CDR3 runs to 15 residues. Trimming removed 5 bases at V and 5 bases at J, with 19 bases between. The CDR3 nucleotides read TGTGCCAGCAGTCCCGACTACCGCTTGATCCACGAGCAGTACTTC. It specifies CASSPDYRLIHEQYF.

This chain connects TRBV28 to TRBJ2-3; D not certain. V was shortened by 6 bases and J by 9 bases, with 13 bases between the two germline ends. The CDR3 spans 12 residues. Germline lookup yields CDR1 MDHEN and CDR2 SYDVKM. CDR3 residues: CASSTVGRTQYF. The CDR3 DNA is TGTGCCAGCAGCACGGTTGGCAGAACGCAGTATTTT. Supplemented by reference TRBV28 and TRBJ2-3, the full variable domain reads DVKVTQSSRYLVKRTGEKVFLECVQDMDHENMFWYRQDPGLGLRLIYFSYDVKMKEKGDIPEGYSVSREKKERFSLILESASTNQTSMYLCASSTVGRTQYFGPGTRLTVL.

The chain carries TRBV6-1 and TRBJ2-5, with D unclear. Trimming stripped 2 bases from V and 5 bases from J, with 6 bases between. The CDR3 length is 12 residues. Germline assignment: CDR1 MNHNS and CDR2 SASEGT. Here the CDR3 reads CASSERWETQYF. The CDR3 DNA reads TGTGCCAGCAGTGAACGGTGGGAGACCCAGTACTTC.

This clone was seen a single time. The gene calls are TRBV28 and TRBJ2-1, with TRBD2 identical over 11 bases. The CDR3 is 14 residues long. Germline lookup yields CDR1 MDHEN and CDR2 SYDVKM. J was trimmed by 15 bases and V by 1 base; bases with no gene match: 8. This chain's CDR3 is CASSLFLAGGRRFF. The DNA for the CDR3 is TGTGCCAGCAGTTTATTCCTAGCGGGAGGCCGCAGGTTCTTC.

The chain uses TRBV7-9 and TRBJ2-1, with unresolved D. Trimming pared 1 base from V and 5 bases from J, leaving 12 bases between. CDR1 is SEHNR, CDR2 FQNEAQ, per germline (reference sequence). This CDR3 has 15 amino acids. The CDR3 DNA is TGTGCCAGCAGCTTAGTCGGTGGGCAACACAATGAGCAGTTCTTC. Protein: CASSLVGGQHNEQFF.

The CDR3 DNA follows: TGTGCCAGCAGTGTTCAGGGCGATCAGCCCCAGCATTTT. This codes for CASSVQGDQPQHF. The chain couples TRBV6-4 to TRBJ1-5; tentatively, D is TRBD1 (5 bases). This CDR3 comprises 13 residues. Trimming took 4 bases from V and 5 from J, leaving 9 bases between them. Germline assignment: CDR1 MRHNA and CDR2 SNTAGT.

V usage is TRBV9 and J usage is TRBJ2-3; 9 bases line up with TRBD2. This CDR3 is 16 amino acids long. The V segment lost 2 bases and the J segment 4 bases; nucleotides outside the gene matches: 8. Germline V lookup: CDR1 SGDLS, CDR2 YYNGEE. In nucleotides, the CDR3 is TGTGCCAGCAGCGTCCGACTAGCGGAGAGGGCAGATACGCAGTATTTT. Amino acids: CASSVRLAERADTQYF. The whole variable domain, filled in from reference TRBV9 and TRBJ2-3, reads DSGVTQTPKHLITATGQRVTLRCSPRSGDLSVYWYQQSLDQGLQFLIQYYNGEERAKGNILERFSAQQFPDLHSELNLSSLELGDSALYFCASSVRLAERADTQYFGPGTRLTVL.

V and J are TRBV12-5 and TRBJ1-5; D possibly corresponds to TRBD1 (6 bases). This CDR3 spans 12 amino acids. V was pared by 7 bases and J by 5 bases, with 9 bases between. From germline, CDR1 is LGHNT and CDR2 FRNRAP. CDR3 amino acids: CASATGHQPQHF. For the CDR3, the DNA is TGTGCTAGTGCCACAGGGCATCAGCCCCAGCATTTT.

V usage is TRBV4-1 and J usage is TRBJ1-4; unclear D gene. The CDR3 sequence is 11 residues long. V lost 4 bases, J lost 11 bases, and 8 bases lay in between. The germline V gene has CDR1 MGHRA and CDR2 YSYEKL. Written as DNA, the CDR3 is TGCGCCAGCAGCCGTATGGGGAAACTGTTTTTT. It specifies CASSRMGKLFF.

CDR3 region: CASISGGGNEKLFF. The CDR3 DNA is TGTGCCAGCATCTCAGGGGGGGGTAATGAAAAACTGTTTTTT. The chain combines TRBV28 with TRBJ1-4; 7 nucleotides match TRBD1. The CDR3 covers 14 residues. Germline CDR1 is MDHEN and CDR2 is SYDVKM. V was pared by 7 bases and J by 4 bases, with 6 bases of the junction left unmatched.

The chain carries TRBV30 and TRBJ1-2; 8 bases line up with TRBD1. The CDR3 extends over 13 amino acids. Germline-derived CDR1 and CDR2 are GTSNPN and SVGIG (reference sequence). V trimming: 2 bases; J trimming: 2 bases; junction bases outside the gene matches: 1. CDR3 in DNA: TGTGCCTGGAGTCGGACAGGGAACTATGGCTACACCTTC. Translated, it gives CAWSRTGNYGYTF.

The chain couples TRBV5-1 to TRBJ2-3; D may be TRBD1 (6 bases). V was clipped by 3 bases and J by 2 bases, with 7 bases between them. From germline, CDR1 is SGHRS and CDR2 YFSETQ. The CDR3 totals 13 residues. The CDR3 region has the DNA TGCGCCAGCAGCTCAGGGGACACAGATACGCAGTATTTT. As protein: CASSSGDTDTQYF.

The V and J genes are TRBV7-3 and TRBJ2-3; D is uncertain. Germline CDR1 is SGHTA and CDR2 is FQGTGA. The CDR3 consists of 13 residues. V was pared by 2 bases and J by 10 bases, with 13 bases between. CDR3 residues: CASSLDRASAQYF. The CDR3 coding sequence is TGTGCCAGCAGCTTAGATAGGGCCTCTGCGCAGTATTTT.

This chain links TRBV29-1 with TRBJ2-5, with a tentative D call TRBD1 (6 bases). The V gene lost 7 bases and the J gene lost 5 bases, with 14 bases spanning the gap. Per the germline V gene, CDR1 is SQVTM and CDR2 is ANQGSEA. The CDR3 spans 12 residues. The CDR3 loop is CSATGFAETQYF. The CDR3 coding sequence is TGCAGCGCCACAGGGTTCGCGGAGACCCAGTACTTC.

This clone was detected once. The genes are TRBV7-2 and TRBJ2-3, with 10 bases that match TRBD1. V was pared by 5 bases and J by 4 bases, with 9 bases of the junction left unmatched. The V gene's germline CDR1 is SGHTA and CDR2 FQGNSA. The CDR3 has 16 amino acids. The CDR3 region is CASSADRGRGADTQYF. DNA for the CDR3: TGTGCCAGCAGCGCAGACAGGGGGCGCGGGGCAGATACGCAGTATTTT.

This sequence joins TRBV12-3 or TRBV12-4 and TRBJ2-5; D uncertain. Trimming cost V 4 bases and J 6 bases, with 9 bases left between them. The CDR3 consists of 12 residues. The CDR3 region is CASSSTPQTQYF. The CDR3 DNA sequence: TGTGCCAGCAGTTCGACCCCCCAGACCCAGTACTTC.

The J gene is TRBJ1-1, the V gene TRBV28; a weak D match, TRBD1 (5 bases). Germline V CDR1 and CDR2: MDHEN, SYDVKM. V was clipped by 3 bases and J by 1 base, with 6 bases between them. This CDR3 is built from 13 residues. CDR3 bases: TGTGCCAGCAGTTTGGGGGGGAACACTGAAGCTTTCTTT. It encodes CASSLGGNTEAFF.

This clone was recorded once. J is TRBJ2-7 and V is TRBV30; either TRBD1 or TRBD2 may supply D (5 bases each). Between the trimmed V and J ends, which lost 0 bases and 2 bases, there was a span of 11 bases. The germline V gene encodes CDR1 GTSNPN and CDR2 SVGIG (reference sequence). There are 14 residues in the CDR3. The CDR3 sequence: CAWSVHWDPYEQYF. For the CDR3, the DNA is TGTGCCTGGAGTGTACATTGGGACCCCTACGAGCAGTACTTC.

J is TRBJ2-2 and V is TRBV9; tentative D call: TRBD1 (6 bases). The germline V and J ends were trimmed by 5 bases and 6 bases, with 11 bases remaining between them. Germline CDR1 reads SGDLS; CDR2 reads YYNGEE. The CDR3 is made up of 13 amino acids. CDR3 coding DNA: TGTGCCAGCAGTACAGGGAGTCCCGGGGAGCTGTTTTTT. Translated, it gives CASSTGSPGELFF.

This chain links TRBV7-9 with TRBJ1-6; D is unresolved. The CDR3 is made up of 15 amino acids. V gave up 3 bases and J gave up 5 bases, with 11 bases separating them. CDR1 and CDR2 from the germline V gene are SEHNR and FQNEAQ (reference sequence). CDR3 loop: CASSFPRADNSPLHF. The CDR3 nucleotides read TGTGCCAGCAGCTTTCCCCGGGCAGATAATTCACCCCTCCACTTT.

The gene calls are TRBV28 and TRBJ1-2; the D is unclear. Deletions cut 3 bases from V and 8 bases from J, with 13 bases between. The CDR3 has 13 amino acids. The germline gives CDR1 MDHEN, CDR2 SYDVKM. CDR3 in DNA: TGTGCCAGCAGTTTTGGCACAGACGGGGGCTACACCTTC. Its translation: CASSFGTDGGYTF.

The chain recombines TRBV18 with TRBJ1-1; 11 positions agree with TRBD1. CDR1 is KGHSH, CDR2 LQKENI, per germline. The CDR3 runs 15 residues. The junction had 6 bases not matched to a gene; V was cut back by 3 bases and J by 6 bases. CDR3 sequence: CASSPEPGQGAEAFF. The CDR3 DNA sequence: TGTGCCAGCTCACCGGAGCCGGGACAGGGGGCTGAAGCTTTCTTT.